The 28 T cell receptor beta chains given below trace back to one sample, sequenced in a study of T-cell memory formation after mild COVID-19. Via MiXCR, TCRdb re-called the 5' RACE reads, giving one row per CDR3 protein. The sample shows 55,000 to 80,000 distinct CDR3 sequences, 9% to 9.5% of them seen only once. Source material: PBMCs or a T cell subset sorted from them (not recorded which). Receptor source: a young man who had mild COVID-19 (a few samples of this study predate the infection). Cell type and time point are not known.

In this sample, this clonotype turned up many times. The chain combines TRBV20-1 with TRBJ2-3; D possibly corresponds to TRBD2 (6 bases). Germline lookup yields CDR1 DFQATT and CDR2 SNEGSKA (reference sequence). This CDR3 comprises 12 residues. V lost 1 base, J lost 5 bases, and 7 bases lay in between. The CDR3 nucleotides read TGCAGTGCTAGAGTGGGGGGAGATACGCAGTATTTT. Translation: CSARVGGDTQYF.

This clonotype was observed a few times. V gene TRBV6-2 or TRBV6-3 combines with J gene TRBJ1-5; no reliable D call. Trimming shortened V by 8 bases and J by 5 bases, and 4 bases separated the two germline ends. CDR3 length: 10 amino acids. Germline lookup yields CDR1 MNHEY and CDR2 SVGEGT. Written as DNA, the CDR3 is TGTGCCAGCGGTGATCAGCCCCAGCATTTT. This gives the protein CASGDQPQHF.

This clonotype was observed many times. This chain joins TRBV7-2 and TRBJ2-1, with no clear D. This CDR3 comprises 13 residues. Germline V gene data show CDR1 as SGHTA and CDR2 as FQGNSA. V shed 5 bases and J shed 2 bases, with 7 bases lying between them. The CDR3, as DNA: TGTGCCAGCAGCCTGGACCCCTACAATGAGCAGTTCTTC. Encoded protein: CASSLDPYNEQFF.

This chain uses TRBV11-2 with TRBJ2-7; 7 bases align to TRBD1. The CDR3 is 15 residues long. Germline trimming cut 6 bases from V and 4 bases from J; bases unmatched to any gene: 12. Germline-derived CDR1 and CDR2 are SGHAT and FQNNGV. The CDR3 DNA reads TGTGCCAGCAGTACAGACAGGGAGCATTCGTACGAGCAGTACGTC. Translation gives CASSTDREHSYEQYV.

The genes are TRBV28 and TRBJ1-1, with D uncertain. Germline CDR1 is MDHEN and CDR2 is SYDVKM. The V and J ends lost 8 bases and 0 bases respectively, with 10 bases between them. CDR3 length: 13 amino acids. This chain's CDR3 is CASAGLMNTEAFF. The DNA of the CDR3 is TGTGCCAGCGCCGGTTTGATGAACACTGAAGCTTTCTTT.

The J gene is TRBJ2-5, the V gene TRBV29-1, with D perhaps matching TRBD1 (5 bases). The V end lost 3 bases, the J end lost 1 base, and 6 bases lay between the germline ends. Germline CDR1 SQVTM, CDR2 ANQGSEA. This CDR3 comprises 12 residues. The CDR3 protein is CSVDRAQETQYF. CDR3 bases: TGCAGCGTTGACAGGGCCCAAGAGACCCAGTACTTC.

The chain carries TRBV4-1 and TRBJ2-5, with unresolved D. The CDR3 sequence is 15 residues long. Germline V gene lookup returns CDR1 MGHRA and CDR2 YSYEKL. Trimming took 0 bases from V and 2 from J, leaving 10 bases between them. The CDR3 here is CASSQDPLIQETQYF. CDR3 in DNA: TGCGCCAGCAGCCAAGATCCCCTGATACAAGAGACCCAGTACTTC.

This chain uses TRBV7-2 with TRBJ2-1, with D perhaps TRBD1 (7 bases). Trimming removed 8 bases at V and 7 bases at J, with 24 bases between. CDR1 is SGHTA, CDR2 FQGNSA, per germline. This CDR3 comprises 16 residues. CDR3 DNA sequence: TGTGCCAGCGGACTACGAACAGCGACAGGGAGGAATGAGCAGTTCTTC. Translated, it gives CASGLRTATGRNEQFF.

This clonotype was counted only a few times. The J gene is TRBJ2-2, the V gene TRBV6-5, with 7 bases matching TRBD2. V shed 5 bases, J shed 2 bases, and the junction held 8 bases outside the gene matches. The germline V gene has CDR1 MNHEY and CDR2 SVGAGI. The CDR3 covers 16 residues. CDR3 sequence reads: CASSRERGVNTGELFF. CDR3 DNA: TGTGCCAGCAGTCGCGAACGGGGGGTAAACACCGGGGAGCTGTTTTTT.

The genes are TRBV7-6 and TRBJ2-2; D uncertain. CDR1 and CDR2 (germline): SGHVS, FNYEAQ. The CDR3 has 13 amino acids. V was cut by 2 bases and J by 4 bases, with 5 bases left in between. The CDR3 bases are TGTGCCAGCAGCTTATATGGCACCGGGGAGCTGTTTTTT. It translates to CASSLYGTGELFF.

This chain uses TRBV29-1 with TRBJ1-1, with D perhaps matching TRBD1 (5 bases). Per the germline V gene, CDR1 is SQVTM and CDR2 is ANQGSEA. V was pared by 5 bases and J by 3 bases, with 16 bases between. The CDR3 runs 14 residues. For the CDR3, the DNA is TGCAGCGTTAGGGCGTCGTCAGGGTACACTGAAGCTTTCTTT. Encoded protein: CSVRASSGYTEAFF.

This clonotype was observed at least ten times. The chain couples TRBV4-3 to TRBJ2-4; the match to TRBD1 covers 7 bases. Germline V gene sequence: CDR1 LGHNA, CDR2 YSLEER. Trimming cost V 0 bases and J 8 bases; bases outside gene matches: 4. The CDR3 runs 14 residues. The CDR3 region is CASSQETGAHIQYF. In DNA form, the CDR3 reads TGCGCCAGCAGCCAAGAAACAGGGGCCCACATTCAGTACTTC.

This clonotype was picked up many times. The chain is built from TRBV9 and TRBJ2-3, with a tentative D call TRBD1 (5 bases). In germline, CDR1 is SGDLS, CDR2 YYNGEE. This CDR3 comprises 14 residues. V was trimmed by 4 bases and J by 5 bases, leaving 14 bases between them. The CDR3 sequence is CASSTITQGDTQYF. CDR3 bases: TGTGCCAGCAGCACCATCACCCAGGGAGATACGCAGTATTTT.

This clonotype was recorded at least ten times. The chain carries TRBV5-1 and TRBJ2-1; D remains unclear. The germline V gene encodes CDR1 SGHRS and CDR2 YFSETQ. This CDR3 spans 13 amino acids. V dropped 2 bases and J dropped 6 bases, with 9 bases sitting between them. CDR3 amino acids: CASSFPSANEQFF. The CDR3 coding sequence is TGCGCCAGCAGCTTCCCCTCGGCCAATGAGCAGTTCTTC.

This clonotype was recorded a few times. The chain joins TRBV20-1 to TRBJ1-5; 7 bases are shared with TRBD1. V trimming: 4 bases; J trimming: 1 base; junction bases outside the gene matches: 16. The germline CDR1 and CDR2 sequences are DFQATT and SNEGSKA (reference sequence). The CDR3 totals 18 residues. CDR3 DNA: TGCAGTGCTAACTCGGGCAGGGGGTCACTTCTGAGCAATCAGCCCCAGCATTTT. This gives the protein CSANSGRGSLLSNQPQHF.

This clonotype was counted between two and nine times. The rearrangement uses TRBV27 and TRBJ1-2; D call uncertain. The CDR3 loop spans 17 amino acids. Germline loops: CDR1 MNHEY, CDR2 SMNVEV (reference sequence). Trimming took 1 base from V and 8 from J, leaving 23 bases between them. The CDR3 sequence is CASSLLAGALSSQGYTF. CDR3 sequence (DNA): TGTGCCAGCAGTTTATTGGCAGGAGCCCTTTCTTCCCAGGGCTACACCTTC.

This clonotype was observed a handful of times. The CDR3 spells CASSFGLIAKNIQYF. The CDR3 DNA follows: TGTGCCAGCAGCTTTGGTCTTATAGCCAAAAACATTCAGTACTTC. The chain combines TRBV7-2 with TRBJ2-4, with D unresolved. Trimming shortened V by 3 bases and J by 0 bases, and 9 bases separated the two germline ends. This CDR3 region has 15 residues. Looked up from germline, CDR1 is SGHTA and CDR2 is FQGNSA.

This clonotype occurred a few times. The J gene is TRBJ2-1, the V gene TRBV20-1; 9 bases map to TRBD2. The V and J ends lost 0 bases and 3 bases, in that order; junction bases with no gene match: 3. The CDR3 is 15 residues long. From germline, CDR1 is DFQATT and CDR2 SNEGSKA (reference sequence). CDR3 residues: CSARDLRGGYNEQFF. The CDR3 nucleotides read TGCAGTGCTAGAGATTTGCGGGGGGGCTACAATGAGCAGTTCTTC.

This clonotype was picked up a small number of times. The chain combines TRBV27 with TRBJ1-1, with D uncertain. Trimming removed 0 bases from V and 4 bases from J, with 15 bases in between. CDR3 length: 16 amino acids. Germline values: CDR1 MNHEY, CDR2 SMNVEV (reference sequence). This CDR3 is CASSLSTIRLGTEAFF. The CDR3 coding sequence is TGTGCCAGCAGTTTATCCACAATTCGTCTGGGCACTGAAGCTTTCTTT.

The V gene is TRBV12-3 or TRBV12-4, the J gene TRBJ2-4; TRBD2 might be the D (7 bases). The CDR3 is 13 amino acids. V gave up 10 bases and J gave up 6 bases, with 16 bases separating them. The CDR3 DNA reads TGTGCCACCAGGAAAGGGGGGGGAAACATTCAGTACTTC. Protein: CATRKGGGNIQYF.

V and J are TRBV3-1 and TRBJ2-2; D not resolved. The V end lost 4 bases, the J end lost 6 bases, and 6 bases lay between the germline ends. There are 12 residues in the CDR3. The germline gives CDR1 LGHDT, CDR2 YNNKEL (reference sequence). CDR3 region: CASSLFAGELFF. CDR3 coding DNA: TGTGCCAGCAGCCTTTTTGCCGGGGAGCTGTTTTTT. The full variable domain, in which reference TRBV3-1 and TRBJ2-2 provide the parts outside the CDR3, is DTAVSQTPKYLVTQMGNDKSIKCEQNLGHDTMYWYKQDSKKFLKIMFSYNNKELIINETVPNRFSPKSPDKAHLNLHINSLELGDSAVYFCASSLFAGELFFGEGSRLTVL.

This clonotype was picked up many times. The rearrangement links TRBV10-3 to TRBJ2-1; D unresolved. This CDR3 spans 14 amino acids. CDR1 and CDR2 from the germline V gene are ENHRY and SYGVKD. With 7 bases removed from V and 3 bases from J, the gap between germline ends came to 13 bases. The DNA of the CDR3 is TGTGCCATCACCTATAGTGATATCTACAATGAGCAGTTCTTC. Protein sequence: CAITYSDIYNEQFF.

The CDR3 is CASSLSRGGPDTQYF. The CDR3 DNA reads as TGCGCCAGCAGCTTGAGCAGGGGTGGGCCAGATACGCAGTATTTT. This sequence joins TRBV5-1 and TRBJ2-3; D is perhaps TRBD1 (6 bases). The V end lost 1 base, the J end lost 4 bases, and 13 bases lay between the germline ends. CDR1 SGHRS and CDR2 YFSETQ come from the germline V gene. This CDR3 region has 15 residues.

V usage is TRBV6-5 and J usage is TRBJ2-1; D not certain. Germline V gives CDR1 MNHEY, CDR2 SVGAGI. Trimming removed 7 bases from V and 9 bases from J, with 16 bases in between. The CDR3 has 13 amino acids. CDR3 bases: TGTGCCAGCAAGGGTCTAGGTGTGAGTGAGCAGTTCTTC. Translating gives CASKGLGVSEQFF.

This clonotype occurred a few times. V gene TRBV5-1 combines with J gene TRBJ2-1, with 7 bases lining up with TRBD1. Losses at the gene ends were 7 bases for V and 9 bases for J; bases not matched to a gene: 13. The CDR3 has 14 amino acids. CDR1 is SGHRS, CDR2 YFSETQ, per germline. In DNA form, the CDR3 reads TGCGCCAGCCGGCAAGTAGGGGGCGCGGGTGAGCAGTTCTTC. It encodes CASRQVGGAGEQFF.

Many counts were recorded for this clonotype. V usage is TRBV12-3 or TRBV12-4 and J usage is TRBJ2-1; 11 positions agree with TRBD1. With 9 bases clipped from V and 6 bases from J, the junction kept 13 bases outside the gene matches. The CDR3 totals 16 residues. CDR3 coding DNA: TGTGCCAGTATCAATGATAGGACAGGGGGCCTCAATGAGCAGTTCTTC. Translated, it gives CASINDRTGGLNEQFF.

This clonotype was counted ten times or more. V usage is TRBV7-2 and J usage is TRBJ1-1; D may be TRBD1 (5 bases). Trimming cost V 1 base and J 2 bases, with 8 bases left between them. The CDR3 contains 14 residues. Germline loops: CDR1 SGHTA, CDR2 FQGNSA. For the CDR3, the DNA is TGTGCCAGCAGCTTAGGGCAGGGCAACACTGAAGCTTTCTTT. Protein: CASSLGQGNTEAFF.

This clonotype was counted only a few times. V usage is TRBV10-3 and J usage is TRBJ2-5, with D perhaps being TRBD1 or TRBD2 (5 bases each). This CDR3 is 11 amino acids long. Germline V CDR1 and CDR2: ENHRY, SYGVKD. V shed 6 bases and J shed 7 bases, with 9 bases lying between them. The CDR3 region has the DNA TGTGCCATCAGCCCTGGGGGGACCCAGTACTTC. Its protein is CAISPGGTQYF.